Described below is a single TCR beta chain sequence and its context. This sample was included in a study of T-cell reconstitution after alpha-beta-depleted transplantation in children. This CDR3 contains 13 residues. Trimming removed 1 base at V and 5 bases at J, with 7 bases between. Germline V gives CDR1 MDHEN, CDR2 SYDVKM. Unique molecular identifiers were incorporated during preparation of the TCRbeta library. TCRdb analysed the PCR reads with MiXCR anew, one entry per CDR3 protein. In the table there are 350,000 to 450,000 distinct CDR3 sequences, about a fifth of which are singletons. The TCR originated in a human donor who donated a stem cell graft to a child with acute myeloid leukemia. The material sequenced was PBMCs from the stem cell graft donor, taken from the stem cell graft. V usage is TRBV28 and J usage is TRBJ2-3; no clear D gene. CDR3 sequence: CASSLSMVDTQYF. The CDR3 bases are TGTGCCAGCAGTTTATCGATGGTAGATACGCAGTATTTT. The full variable domain, in which reference TRBV28 and TRBJ2-3 provide the parts outside the CDR3, is DVKVTQSSRYLVKRTGEKVFLECVQDMDHENMFWYRQDPGLGLRLIYFSYDVKMKEKGDIPEGYSVSREKKERFSLILESASTNQTSMYLCASSLSMVDTQYFGPGTRLTVL.